The sequence of this TCR beta chain was determined in a study of siplizumab effects on memory and regulatory T cells. Study findings and constraints: The alloresponse seemed to draw substantially on naive T cells, which appeared more diverse than memory cells. The mapping of alloreactive clones to unstimulated subsets covered only a minor fraction of them. The Treg-derived share of mappable alloreactive CD4+ clones averaged approximately 71% with siplizumab and 26.9% in controls.

V lost 2 bases, J lost 7 bases, and 11 bases lay in between. The CDR3 covers 14 residues. Germline V gene sequence: CDR1 LNHDA, CDR2 SQIVND (reference sequence). A note on this clone: The antigen remains unidentified.

Some clones are missing from TCRdb's copy, which holds only in-frame ones; the method was immunoSEQ multiplex PCR. The sample records approximately 100,000 clones, about 93% being singletons. The receptor was isolated from a human donor in good health. The sequenced sample consisted of Tregs sorted from blood. The chain couples TRBV19 to TRBJ2-2, with D tentatively TRBD2 (6 bases). The CDR3 DNA follows: TGTGCCAGTAGTATAAGAGGAGGGAACGGGGAGCTGTTTTTT. Translating gives CASSIRGGNGELFF.